These 6 T cell receptor beta chains originate from one sample sequenced in a study of response to subunit inactivated influenza vaccine. One entry per CDR3 protein, called by TCRdb with MiXCR from the RT-PCR reads. Altogether more than 200,000 distinct CDR3 sequences are present, 12% being singletons, with the ten largest covering approximately 7.8%. The source material was non-naive T cells sorted from PBMCs, sampled approximately 15 days before vaccination. The receptors were sampled from a man over 45 who received an inactivated influenza vaccine.

The chain combines TRBV9 with TRBJ2-1; D call uncertain. The CDR3 runs 12 residues. V gave up 0 bases and J gave up 10 bases, with 8 bases separating them. Per germline, CDR1 SGDLS and CDR2 YYNGEE. DNA of the CDR3: TGTGCCAGCAGCGTAGAACAGACCGAGCAGTTCTTC. Protein: CASSVEQTEQFF.

This rearrangement joins TRBV20-1 to TRBJ2-1; TRBD1 matches at 10 bases. This CDR3 has 15 amino acids. V lost 1 base and J lost 6; bases outside the gene matches: 6. CDR1 is DFQATT, CDR2 SNEGSKA, per germline (reference sequence). CDR3 sequence: CSARVGTGVTNEQFF. In DNA, the CDR3 is TGCAGTGCTAGAGTAGGGACAGGGGTCACCAATGAGCAGTTCTTC.

This clonotype occurred many times. This rearrangement joins TRBV5-6 to TRBJ2-3; tentative D call: TRBD2 (5 bases). Trimming left V 3 bases short and J 0 bases short, with 5 bases between. CDR3 size: 13 residues. Germline V gene data show CDR1 as SGHDT and CDR2 as YYEEEE. CDR3 nucleotides: TGTGCCAGCAGCTGGACTAGCACAGATACGCAGTATTTT. As protein: CASSWTSTDTQYF. Supplemented by reference TRBV5-6 and TRBJ2-3, the full variable domain reads DAGVTQSPTHLIKTRGQQVTLRCSPKSGHDTVSWYQQALGQGPQFIFQYYEEEERQRGNFPDRFSGHQFPNYSSELNVNALLLGDSALYLCASSWTSTDTQYFGPGTRLTVL.

This clonotype was found a few times. CDR3 nucleotide sequence: TGTGCCAGCTCGCCAACTCCTAGGTTTGGGAATGAGCAGTTCTTC. This translates into CASSPTPRFGNEQFF. The chain has TRBV18 and TRBJ2-1, with no clear D. Trimming removed 6 bases from V and 7 bases from J, with 19 bases in between. The CDR3 covers 15 residues. Germline CDR1 and CDR2: KGHSH and LQKENI.

In this sample, this clonotype turned up a few times. The chain employs TRBV9 and TRBJ2-7, with TRBD2 matching over 7 bases. Germline values: CDR1 SGDLS, CDR2 YYNGEE. The CDR3 loop spans 14 amino acids. V gave up 4 bases and J gave up 4 bases; unmatched junction bases: 8. The CDR3 loop is CASSPGTTFYEQYF. CDR3 coding DNA: TGTGCCAGCAGCCCCGGGACTACCTTTTACGAGCAGTACTTC.

With respect to this clonotype: Possible read error: a much larger clone is one base away. The chain recombines TRBV29-1 with TRBJ2-1; possibly TRBD2 for D (5 bases). The CDR3 runs 15 residues. Per germline, CDR1 SQVTM and CDR2 ANQGSEA. The CDR3 coding sequence is TGCAGCATTGAGAGAGGGAGCTCTGGAAACAATGAGCAGTTCTTC. Translating gives CSIERGSSGNNEQFF.